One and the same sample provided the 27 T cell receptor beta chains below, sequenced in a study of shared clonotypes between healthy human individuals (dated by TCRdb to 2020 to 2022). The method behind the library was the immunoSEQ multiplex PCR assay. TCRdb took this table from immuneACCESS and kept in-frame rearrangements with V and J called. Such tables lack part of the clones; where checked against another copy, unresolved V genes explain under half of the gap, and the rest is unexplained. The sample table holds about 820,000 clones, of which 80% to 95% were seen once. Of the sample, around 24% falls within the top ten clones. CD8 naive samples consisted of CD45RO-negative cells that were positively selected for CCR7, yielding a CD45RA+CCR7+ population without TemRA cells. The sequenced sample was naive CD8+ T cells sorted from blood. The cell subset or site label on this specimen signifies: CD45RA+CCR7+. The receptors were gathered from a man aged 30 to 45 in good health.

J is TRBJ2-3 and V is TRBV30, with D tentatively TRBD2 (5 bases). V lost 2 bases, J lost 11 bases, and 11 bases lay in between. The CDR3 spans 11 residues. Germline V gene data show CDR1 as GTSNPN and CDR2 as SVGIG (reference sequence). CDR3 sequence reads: CAWSQSGVQYF. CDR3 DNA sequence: TGTGCCTGGAGTCAGAGCGGCGTGCAGTATTTT.

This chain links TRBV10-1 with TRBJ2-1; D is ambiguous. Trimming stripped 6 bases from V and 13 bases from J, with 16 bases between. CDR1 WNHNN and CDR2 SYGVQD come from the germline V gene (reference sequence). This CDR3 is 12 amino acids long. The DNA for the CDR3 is TGCGCCAGCAGGACCCTACTCGCGGCCCAGTTCTTC. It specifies CASRTLLAAQFF.

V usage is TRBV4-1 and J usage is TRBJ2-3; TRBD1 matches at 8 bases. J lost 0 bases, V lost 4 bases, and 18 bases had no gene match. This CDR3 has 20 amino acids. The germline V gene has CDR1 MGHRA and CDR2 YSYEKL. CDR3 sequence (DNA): TGCGCCAGCAGCCCAGAGTGGTCCGGGACAGGCATTACTAGCACAGATACGCAGTATTTT. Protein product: CASSPEWSGTGITSTDTQYF.

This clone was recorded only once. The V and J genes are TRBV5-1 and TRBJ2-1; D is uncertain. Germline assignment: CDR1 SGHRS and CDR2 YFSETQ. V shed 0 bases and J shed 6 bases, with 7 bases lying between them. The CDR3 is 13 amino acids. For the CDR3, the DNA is TGCGCCAGCAGCTTGGCCGGAATCAATGAGCAGTTCTTC. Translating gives CASSLAGINEQFF.

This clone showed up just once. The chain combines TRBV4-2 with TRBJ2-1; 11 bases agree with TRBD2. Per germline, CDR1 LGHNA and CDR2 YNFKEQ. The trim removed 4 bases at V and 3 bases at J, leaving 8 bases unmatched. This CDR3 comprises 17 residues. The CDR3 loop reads CASSPGTSGPNYNEQFF. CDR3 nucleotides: TGTGCCAGCAGCCCCGGGACTAGCGGACCGAACTACAATGAGCAGTTCTTC.

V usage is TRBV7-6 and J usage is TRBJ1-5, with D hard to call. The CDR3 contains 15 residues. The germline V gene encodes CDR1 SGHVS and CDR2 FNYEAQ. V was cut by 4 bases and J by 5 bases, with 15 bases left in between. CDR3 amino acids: CASSSTGGAYQPQHF. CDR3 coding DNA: TGTGCCAGCAGCTCGACGGGAGGCGCTTATCAGCCCCAGCATTTT.

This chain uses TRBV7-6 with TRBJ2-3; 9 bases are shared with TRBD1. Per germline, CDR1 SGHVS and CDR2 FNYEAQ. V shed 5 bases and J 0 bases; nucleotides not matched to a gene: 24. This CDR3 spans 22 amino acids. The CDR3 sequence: CASSPRPGQGNRVLTSTDTQYF. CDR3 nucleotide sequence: TGTGCCAGCAGCCCCAGACCTGGACAGGGGAACCGGGTTTTAACTAGCACAGATACGCAGTATTTT.

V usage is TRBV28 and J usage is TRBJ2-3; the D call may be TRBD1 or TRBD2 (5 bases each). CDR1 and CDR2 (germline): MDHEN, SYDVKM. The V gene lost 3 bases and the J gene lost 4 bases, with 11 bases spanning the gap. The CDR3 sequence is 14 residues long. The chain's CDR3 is CASSLVGTADTQYF. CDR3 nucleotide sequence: TGTGCCAGCAGTTTGGTAGGGACCGCAGATACGCAGTATTTT.

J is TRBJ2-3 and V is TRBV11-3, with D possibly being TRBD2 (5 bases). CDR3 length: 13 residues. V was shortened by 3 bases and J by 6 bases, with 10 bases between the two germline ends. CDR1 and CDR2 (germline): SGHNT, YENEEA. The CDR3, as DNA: TGTGCCAGCAGCTTGGGAGTGATCGATACGCAGTATTTT. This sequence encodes CASSLGVIDTQYF.

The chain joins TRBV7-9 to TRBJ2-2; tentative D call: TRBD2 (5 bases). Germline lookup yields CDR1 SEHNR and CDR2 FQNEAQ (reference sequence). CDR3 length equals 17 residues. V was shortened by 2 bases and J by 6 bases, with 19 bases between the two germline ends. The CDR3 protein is CASSLRESGDLPGELFF. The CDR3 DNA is TGTGCCAGCAGCTTAAGGGAGTCCGGGGATTTACCCGGGGAGCTGTTTTTT.

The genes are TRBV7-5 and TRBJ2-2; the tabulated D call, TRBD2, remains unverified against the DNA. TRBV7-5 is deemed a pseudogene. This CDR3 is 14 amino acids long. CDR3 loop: CVRSPWGGIGELFF. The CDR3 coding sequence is TGTGTCAGAAGCCCTTGGGGAGGGATCGGGGAGCTGTTTTTT.

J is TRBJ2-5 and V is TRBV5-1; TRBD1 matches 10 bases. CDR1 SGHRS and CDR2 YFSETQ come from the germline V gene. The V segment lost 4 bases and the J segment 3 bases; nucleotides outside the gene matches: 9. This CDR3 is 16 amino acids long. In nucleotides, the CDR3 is TGCGCCAGCAGCCCCCCCCGGACAGGGGGGAAAGAGACCCAGTACTTC. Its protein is CASSPPRTGGKETQYF.

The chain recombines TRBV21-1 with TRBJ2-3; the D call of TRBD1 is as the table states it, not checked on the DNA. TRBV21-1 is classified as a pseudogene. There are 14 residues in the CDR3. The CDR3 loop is CASTHGRLTDTQYF. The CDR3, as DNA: TGTGCCAGCACCCACGGCAGGTTAACCGATACGCAGTATTTT.

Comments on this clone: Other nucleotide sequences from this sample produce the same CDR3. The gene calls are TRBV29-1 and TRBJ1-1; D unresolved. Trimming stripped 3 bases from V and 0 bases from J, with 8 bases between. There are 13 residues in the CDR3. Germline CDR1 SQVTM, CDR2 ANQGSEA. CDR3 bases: TGCAGCGTTGATCCCAAGTTGAACACTGAAGCTTTCTTT. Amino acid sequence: CSVDPKLNTEAFF.

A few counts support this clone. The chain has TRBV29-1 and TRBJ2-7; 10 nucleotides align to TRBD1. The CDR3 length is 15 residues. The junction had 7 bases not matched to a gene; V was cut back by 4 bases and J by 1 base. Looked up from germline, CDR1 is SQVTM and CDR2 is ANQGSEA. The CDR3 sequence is CSVAGGTGVSYEQYF. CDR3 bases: TGCAGCGTTGCTGGCGGGACAGGGGTGTCCTACGAGCAGTACTTC.

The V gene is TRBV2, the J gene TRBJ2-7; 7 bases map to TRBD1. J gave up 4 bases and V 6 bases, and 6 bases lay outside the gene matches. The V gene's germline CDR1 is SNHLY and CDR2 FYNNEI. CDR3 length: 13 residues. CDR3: CASRGTVVYEQYF. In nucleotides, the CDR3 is TGTGCCAGCAGAGGGACAGTTGTTTACGAGCAGTACTTC.

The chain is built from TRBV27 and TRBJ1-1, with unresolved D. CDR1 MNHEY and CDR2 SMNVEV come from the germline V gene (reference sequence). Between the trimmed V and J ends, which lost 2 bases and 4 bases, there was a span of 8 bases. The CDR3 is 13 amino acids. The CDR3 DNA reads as TGTGCCAGCAGTTTAGGTGTGGCCACTGAAGCTTTCTTT. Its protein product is CASSLGVATEAFF.

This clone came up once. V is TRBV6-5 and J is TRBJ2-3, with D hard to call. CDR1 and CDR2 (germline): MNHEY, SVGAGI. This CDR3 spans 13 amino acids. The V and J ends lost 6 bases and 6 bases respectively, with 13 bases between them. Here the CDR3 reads CASSYGPGDTQYF. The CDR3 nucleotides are TGTGCCAGCAGCTACGGCCCAGGTGATACGCAGTATTTT.

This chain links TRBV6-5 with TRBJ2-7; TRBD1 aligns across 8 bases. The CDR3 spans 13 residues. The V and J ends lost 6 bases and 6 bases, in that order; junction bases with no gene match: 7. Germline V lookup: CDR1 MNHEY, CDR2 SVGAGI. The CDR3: CASSPTGAGEQYF. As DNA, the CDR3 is TGTGCCAGCAGCCCGACAGGGGCCGGCGAGCAGTACTTC.

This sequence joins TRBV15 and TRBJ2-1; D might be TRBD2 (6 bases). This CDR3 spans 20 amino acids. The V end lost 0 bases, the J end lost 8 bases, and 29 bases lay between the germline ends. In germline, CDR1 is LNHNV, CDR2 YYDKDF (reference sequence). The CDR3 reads CATSRDYEEGAARFKYEQFF. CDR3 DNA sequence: TGTGCCACCAGCAGAGATTACGAGGAGGGAGCGGCCAGATTTAAATATGAGCAGTTCTTC.

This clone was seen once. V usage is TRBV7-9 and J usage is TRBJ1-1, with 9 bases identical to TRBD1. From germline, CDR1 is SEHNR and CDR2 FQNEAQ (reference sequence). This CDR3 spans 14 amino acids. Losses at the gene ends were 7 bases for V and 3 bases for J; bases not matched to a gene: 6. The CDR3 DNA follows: TGTGCCAGCACGAAACAGGGGGCGCACACTGAAGCTTTCTTT. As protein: CASTKQGAHTEAFF.

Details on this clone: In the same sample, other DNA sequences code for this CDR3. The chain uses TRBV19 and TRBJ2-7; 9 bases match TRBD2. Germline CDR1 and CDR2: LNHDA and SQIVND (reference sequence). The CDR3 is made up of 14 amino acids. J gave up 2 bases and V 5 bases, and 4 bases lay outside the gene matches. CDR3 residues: CASSGLAGPYEQYF. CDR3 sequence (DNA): TGTGCCAGTAGTGGGCTAGCGGGACCCTACGAGCAGTACTTC.

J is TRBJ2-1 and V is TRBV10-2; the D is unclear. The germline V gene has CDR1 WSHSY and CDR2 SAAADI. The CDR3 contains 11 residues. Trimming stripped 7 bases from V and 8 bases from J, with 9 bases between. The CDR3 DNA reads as TGCGCCAGCACCGAAGCCCATGAGCAGTTCTTC. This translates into CASTEAHEQFF.

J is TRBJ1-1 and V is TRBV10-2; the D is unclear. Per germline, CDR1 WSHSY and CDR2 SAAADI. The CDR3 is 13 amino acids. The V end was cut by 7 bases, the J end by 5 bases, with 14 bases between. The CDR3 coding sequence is TGCGCCAGCACCCCTGGTGGCGGGACTGAAGCTTTCTTT. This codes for CASTPGGGTEAFF.

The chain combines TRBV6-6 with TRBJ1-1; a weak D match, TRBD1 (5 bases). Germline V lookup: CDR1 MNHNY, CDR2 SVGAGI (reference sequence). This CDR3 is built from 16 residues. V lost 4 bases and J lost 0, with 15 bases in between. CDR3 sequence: CASSLPGILMNTEAFF. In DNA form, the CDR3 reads TGTGCCAGCAGTTTGCCAGGGATCCTTATGAACACTGAAGCTTTCTTT.

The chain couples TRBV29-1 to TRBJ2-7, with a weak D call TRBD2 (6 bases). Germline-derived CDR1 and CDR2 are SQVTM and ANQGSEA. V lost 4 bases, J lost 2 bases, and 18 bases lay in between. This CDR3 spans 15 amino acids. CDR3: CSVAGAETATYEQYF. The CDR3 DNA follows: TGCAGCGTTGCGGGAGCGGAGACAGCGACCTACGAGCAGTACTTC.

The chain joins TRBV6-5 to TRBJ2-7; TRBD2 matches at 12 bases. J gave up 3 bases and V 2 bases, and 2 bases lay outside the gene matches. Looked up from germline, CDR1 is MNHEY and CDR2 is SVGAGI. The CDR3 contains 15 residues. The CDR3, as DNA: TGTGCCAGCAGTTACGGACTAGCGGGGTACTACGAGCAGTACTTC. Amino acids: CASSYGLAGYYEQYF.